This T cell receptor beta chain was recovered during a study of memory CD4+ T cells and cytomegalovirus serostatus. Study background: Donors were healthy Belgian adults, some 10 CMV seropositive and around 23 seronegative.

The CDR3 loop spans 13 amino acids. Germline CDR1 reads SGHTA; CDR2 reads FQGNSA. V was pared by 2 bases and J by 5 bases, with 9 bases between. Study-wide points: The CMV-associated TCR signature appears largely within the CD4+ memory repertoire.

Measured with immunoSEQ multiplex PCR; TCRdb has only the in-frame clones, and not every one. The sample lists around 57,000 clones; over 70% were seen once. The sort gate was single viable CD3+CD4+CD8-CD45RO+ cells for memory CD4+ T cells. This clone was seen once. What it binds is not known. The rearrangement links TRBV7-2 to TRBJ2-5; either TRBD1 or TRBD2 may fit D (6 bases each). The sequenced material came from memory CD4+ T cells from blood. The receptor comes from an adult in good health and CMV-seronegative. Some clones in this sample may be carry-over from other donors' samples. The CDR3 region is CASSLQGRETQYF. The CDR3 DNA reads TGTGCCAGCAGCTTACAGGGGAGGGAGACCCAGTACTTC.